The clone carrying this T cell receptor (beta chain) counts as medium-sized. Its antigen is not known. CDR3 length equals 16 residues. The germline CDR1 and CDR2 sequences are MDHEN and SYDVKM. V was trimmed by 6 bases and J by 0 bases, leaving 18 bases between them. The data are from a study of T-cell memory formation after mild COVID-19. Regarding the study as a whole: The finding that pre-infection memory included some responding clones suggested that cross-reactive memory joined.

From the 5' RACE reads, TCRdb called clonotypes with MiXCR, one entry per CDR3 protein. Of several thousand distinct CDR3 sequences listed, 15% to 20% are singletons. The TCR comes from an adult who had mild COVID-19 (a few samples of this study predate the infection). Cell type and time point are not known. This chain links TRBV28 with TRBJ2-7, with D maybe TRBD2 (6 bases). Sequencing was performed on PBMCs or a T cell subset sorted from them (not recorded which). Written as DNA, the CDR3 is TGTGCCAGCAGATACACCGGGACTCCCAGCTCCTACGAGCAGTACTTC. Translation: CASRYTGTPSSYEQYF.